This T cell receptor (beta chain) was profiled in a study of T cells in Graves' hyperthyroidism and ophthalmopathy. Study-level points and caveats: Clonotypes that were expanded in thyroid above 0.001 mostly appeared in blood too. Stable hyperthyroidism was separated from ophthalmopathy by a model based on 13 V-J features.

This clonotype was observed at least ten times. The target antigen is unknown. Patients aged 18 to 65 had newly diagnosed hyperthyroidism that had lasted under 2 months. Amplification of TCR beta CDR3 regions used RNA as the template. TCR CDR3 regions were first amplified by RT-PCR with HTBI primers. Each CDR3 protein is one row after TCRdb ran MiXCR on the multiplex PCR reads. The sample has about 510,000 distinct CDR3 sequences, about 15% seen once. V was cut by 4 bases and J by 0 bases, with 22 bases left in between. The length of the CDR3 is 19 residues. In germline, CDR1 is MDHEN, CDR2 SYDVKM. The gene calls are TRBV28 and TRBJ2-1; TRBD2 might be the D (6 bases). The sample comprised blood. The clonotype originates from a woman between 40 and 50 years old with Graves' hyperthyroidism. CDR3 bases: TGTGCCAGCAGTTCTCCTTTAGGACTAACGTCTCCCTCCTACAATGAGCAGTTCTTC. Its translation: CASSSPLGLTSPSYNEQFF.